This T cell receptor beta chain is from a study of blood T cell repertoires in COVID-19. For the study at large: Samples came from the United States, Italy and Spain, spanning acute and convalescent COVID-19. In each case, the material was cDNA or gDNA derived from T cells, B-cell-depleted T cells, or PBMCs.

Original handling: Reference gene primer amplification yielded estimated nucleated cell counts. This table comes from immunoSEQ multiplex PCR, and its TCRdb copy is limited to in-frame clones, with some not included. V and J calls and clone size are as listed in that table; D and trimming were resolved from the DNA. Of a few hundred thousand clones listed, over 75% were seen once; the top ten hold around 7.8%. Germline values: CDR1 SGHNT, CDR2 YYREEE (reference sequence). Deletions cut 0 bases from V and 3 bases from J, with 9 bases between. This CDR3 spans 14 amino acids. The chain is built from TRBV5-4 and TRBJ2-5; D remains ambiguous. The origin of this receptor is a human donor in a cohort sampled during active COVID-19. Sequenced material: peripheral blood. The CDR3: CASSLDSRKETQYF. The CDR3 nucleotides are TGTGCCAGCAGCTTGGACTCTAGGAAAGAGACCCAGTACTTC.